This entry lists 20 T cell receptor beta chains sequenced from one sample in a study of cytomegalovirus exposure and HLA in healthy donors. The PCR used 60 Vbeta and 13 Jbeta primers. Data came from immunoSEQ multiplex PCR; TCRdb stores just in-frame clones and leaves some out. This sample has approximately 120,000 clones; 60% to 85% occur once, and the top ten carry over 5.5%. The sequenced material came from PBMCs. The receptors were sampled from a woman aged 40 to 49 in good health and CMV-seronegative.

This clone occurred a few times. The V gene is TRBV7-6, the J gene TRBJ2-1; weak D call: TRBD2 (5 bases). The germline V and J ends were trimmed by 4 bases and 7 bases, with 14 bases remaining between them. Per the germline V gene, CDR1 is SGHVS and CDR2 is FNYEAQ. There are 14 residues in the CDR3. CDR3: CASSSRAKGNEQFF. The CDR3 region has the DNA TGTGCCAGCAGCTCGAGGGCCAAGGGTAATGAGCAGTTCTTC.

V gene TRBV5-4 combines with J gene TRBJ2-7; 9 bases align to TRBD1. V lost 0 bases, J lost 5 bases, and 3 bases stayed unmatched. CDR1 and CDR2 (germline): SGHNT, YYREEE (reference sequence). The CDR3 is 14 amino acids. CDR3 nucleotide sequence: TGTGCCAGCAGCTTGGGGACAGGGGTGAACGAGCAGTACTTC. The encoded protein is CASSLGTGVNEQYF. Looking up the rest from reference TRBV5-4 and TRBJ2-7 gives the full variable domain: ETGVTQSPTHLIKTRGQQVTLRCSSQSGHNTVSWYQQALGQGPQFIFQYYREEENGRGNFPPRFSGLQFPNYSSELNVNALELDDSALYLCASSLGTGVNEQYFGPGTRLTVT.

The V call is TRBV18, the J call TRBJ2-1; the D gene is possibly TRBD2 (6 bases). The CDR3 is 16 amino acids. V was shortened by 8 bases and J by 6 bases, with 23 bases between the two germline ends. Germline CDR1 is KGHSH and CDR2 is LQKENI. CDR3 region: CASRAPSGGGFNEQFF. The CDR3, as DNA: TGTGCCAGCCGAGCCCCGTCCGGGGGAGGATTCAATGAGCAGTTCTTC.

This clone was seen only once. The V call is TRBV5-6, the J call TRBJ2-5, with 11 bases fitting TRBD1. CDR1 is SGHDT and CDR2 is YYEEEE in the germline V gene. This CDR3 has 14 amino acids. V lost 4 bases to trimming and J lost 11 bases; unmatched junction nucleotides: 10. The DNA for the CDR3 is TGTGCCAGCAGCGCGGACAGGGGGCTAGGGGAGCAGTACTTC. It translates to CASSADRGLGEQYF. Looking up the rest from reference TRBV5-6 and TRBJ2-5 gives the full variable domain: DAGVTQSPTHLIKTRGQQVTLRCSPKSGHDTVSWYQQALGQGPQFIFQYYEEEERQRGNFPDRFSGHQFPNYSSELNVNALLLGDSALYLCASSADRGLGEQYFGPGTRLLVL.

The chain employs TRBV10-1 and TRBJ2-1; D not certain. The CDR3 sequence is 19 residues long. The germline V and J ends were trimmed by 2 bases and 5 bases, with 25 bases remaining between them. CDR1 is WNHNN and CDR2 is SYGVQD in the germline V gene (reference sequence). The CDR3 region has the DNA TGCGCCAGCAGTGAGACATGGCAGGCGCACGCTGCCCCGGACAATGAGCAGTTCTTC. Translated: CASSETWQAHAAPDNEQFF.

This sequence joins TRBV5-6 and TRBJ2-3; unclear D gene. Germline V gene lookup returns CDR1 SGHDT and CDR2 YYEEEE. The CDR3 runs to 14 residues. The V gene lost 4 bases and the J gene lost 5 bases, with 14 bases spanning the gap. The CDR3 region is CASSPRPGVDTQYF. The CDR3 DNA reads as TGTGCCAGCAGCCCAAGGCCAGGCGTAGATACGCAGTATTTT.

In its sample, this clone was seen once. The chain carries TRBV5-1 and TRBJ2-1; D possibly corresponds to TRBD2 (6 bases). CDR3 length equals 16 residues. Germline V lookup: CDR1 SGHRS, CDR2 YFSETQ. V was pared by 0 bases and J by 4 bases, with 14 bases between. The CDR3 is CASSLGTGSGYNEQFF. DNA of the CDR3: TGCGCCAGCAGCTTGGGAACGGGTAGCGGATACAATGAGCAGTTCTTC.

As concerns this clone: One junction end does not reproduce the germline sequence, and a read error may be involved. The chain joins TRBV7-9 to TRBJ2-1, with D possibly TRBD1 on 6 matching bases. The V gene's germline CDR1 is SEHNR and CDR2 FQNEAQ (reference sequence). This CDR3 has 19 amino acids. The CDR3 loop is CSSSLARGQPASSYNEQFF. CDR3 coding DNA: TGTTCCAGCAGCTTAGCTAGGGGACAACCAGCGAGCTCCTACAATGAGCAGTTCTTC. Together with reference TRBV7-9 and TRBJ2-1, the CDR3 gives the full variable domain: DTGVSQNPRHKITKRGQNVTFRCDPISEHNRLYWYRQTLGQGPEFLTYFQNEAQLEKSRLLSDRFSAERPKGSFSTLEIQRTEQGDSAMYLCSSSLARGQPASSYNEQFFGPGTRLTVL.

The gene calls are TRBV7-3 and TRBJ2-1; 9 nucleotides agree with TRBD2. V dropped 1 base and J dropped 7; count of bases not matched to a gene: 8. The germline V gene has CDR1 SGHTA and CDR2 FQGTGA. CDR3 length equals 16 residues. CDR3 in amino acids: CASSLSGLAGLNEQFF. Here the CDR3 DNA reads TGTGCCAGCAGCTTAAGTGGTCTAGCGGGACTGAATGAGCAGTTCTTC. The entire variable domain, with the rest obtained from reference TRBV7-3 and TRBJ2-1, is as follows: GAGVSQTPSNKVTEKGKYVELRCDPISGHTALYWYRQSLGQGPEFLIYFQGTGAADDSGLPNDRFFAVRPEGSVSTLKIQRTERGDSAVYLCASSLSGLAGLNEQFFGPGTRLTVL.

V is TRBV2 and J is TRBJ2-5; TRBD1 agrees at 9 bases. Germline CDR1 SNHLY, CDR2 FYNNEI. The CDR3 extends over 15 amino acids. The junction had 6 bases not matched to a gene; V was cut back by 5 bases and J by 2 bases. This CDR3 reads CASSSGTGRQETQYF. CDR3 nucleotide sequence: TGTGCCAGCAGTTCCGGGACAGGGAGGCAAGAGACCCAGTACTTC.

This sequence joins TRBV10-3 and TRBJ2-7; 10 nucleotides align to TRBD2. The CDR3 sequence is 13 residues long. In germline, CDR1 is ENHRY, CDR2 SYGVKD. V was pared by 11 bases and J by 3 bases, with 7 bases of the junction left unmatched. The CDR3 DNA follows: TGTGCCGGCGGGCCTAGCGGGAGCTACGAGCAGTACTTC. Amino acids: CAGGPSGSYEQYF.

The sample holds a few counts of this clone. CDR3 residues: CASRGQGTGELFF. CDR3 DNA sequence: TGCGCCAGCCGGGGACAGGGCACCGGGGAGCTGTTTTTT. The chain has TRBV10-1 and TRBJ2-2; 9 bases fit TRBD1. The V gene end was trimmed by 8 bases and the J gene end by 4 bases; junction bases not matched to a gene: 2. Per the germline V gene, CDR1 is WNHNN and CDR2 is SYGVQD (reference sequence). The CDR3 contains 13 residues.

This clone was recorded only once. The V call is TRBV6-4, the J call TRBJ2-1; the D gene is possibly TRBD1 (6 bases). Trimming shortened V by 6 bases and J by 0 bases, and 9 bases separated the two germline ends. The CDR3 runs 14 residues. CDR1 is MRHNA, CDR2 SNTAGT, per germline. The CDR3 DNA follows: TGTGCCAGCAGCAAGGACAGCTCCTACAATGAGCAGTTCTTC. Protein sequence: CASSKDSSYNEQFF.

The rearrangement links TRBV6-5 to TRBJ2-7; TRBD2 matches 9 bases. CDR1 and CDR2 from the germline V gene are MNHEY and SVGAGI. CDR3 size: 14 residues. V was pared by 5 bases and J by 3 bases, with 5 bases of the junction left unmatched. The CDR3 protein is CASSASGIGYEQYF. The CDR3 DNA is TGTGCCAGCAGTGCTAGCGGGATCGGCTACGAGCAGTACTTC.

The V call is TRBV28, the J call TRBJ2-7, with 8 bases fitting TRBD2. J gave up 0 bases and V 4 bases, and 5 bases lay outside the gene matches. CDR1 and CDR2 from the germline V gene are MDHEN and SYDVKM. CDR3 length equals 15 residues. The CDR3 loop is CASSSGSGNSYEQYF. The CDR3 DNA is TGTGCCAGCAGTTCGGGTAGCGGGAACTCCTACGAGCAGTACTTC. Looking up the rest from reference TRBV28 and TRBJ2-7 gives the full variable domain: DVKVTQSSRYLVKRTGEKVFLECVQDMDHENMFWYRQDPGLGLRLIYFSYDVKMKEKGDIPEGYSVSREKKERFSLILESASTNQTSMYLCASSSGSGNSYEQYFGPGTRLTVT.

The table lists this clone with a count of one. The chain is built from TRBV5-4 and TRBJ2-5; weak D call: TRBD2 (6 bases). The end of the DNA is better explained by TRBJ2-7, so the J call may be wrong. The CDR3 is 15 residues long. The germline V gene has CDR1 SGHNT and CDR2 YYREEE (reference sequence). The CDR3 DNA is TGTGCCAGCAGCCTAAGACGGGAGAGCTCCTACGAGCAGTACTTC. Translation: CASSLRRESSYEQYF.

V and J are TRBV29-1 and TRBJ2-3; D perhaps matches TRBD2 (6 bases). The CDR3 loop spans 13 amino acids. Deletions cut 7 bases from V and 3 bases from J, with 14 bases between. Per germline, CDR1 SQVTM and CDR2 ANQGSEA. CDR3 residues: CSGSGLRTDTQYF. The CDR3 coding sequence is TGCAGCGGCTCGGGACTTAGAACAGATACGCAGTATTTT.

CDR3 DNA: TGTGCCTGTGCGGGGAGGGAGCCCGGGGAGCTGTTTTTT. This gives the protein CACAGREPGELFF. This rearrangement joins TRBV30 to TRBJ2-2, with 7 nucleotides matching TRBD2. Germline V lookup: CDR1 GTSNPN, CDR2 SVGIG (reference sequence). This CDR3 comprises 13 residues. The trim removed 6 bases at V and 6 bases at J, leaving 7 bases unmatched.

The chain recombines TRBV7-2 with TRBJ2-7; 7 bases are a match to TRBD2. The CDR3 length is 14 residues. Germline CDR1 reads SGHTA; CDR2 reads FQGNSA. With V trimmed by 7 bases and J by 3 bases, 9 bases remained unmatched. For the CDR3, the DNA is TGTGCCAGCACCCGGCGTAGCGGGTACTACGAGCAGTACTTC. Encoded protein: CASTRRSGYYEQYF.

This clone was observed a handful of times. The chain is built from TRBV10-1 and TRBJ2-7; D is unresolved. The CDR3 sequence is 13 residues long. V lost 2 bases, J lost 2 bases, and 7 bases lay in between. The germline CDR1 and CDR2 sequences are WNHNN and SYGVQD (reference sequence). The CDR3 reads CASSEPDTYEQYF. DNA of the CDR3: TGCGCCAGCAGTGAGCCAGACACCTACGAGCAGTACTTC.